The 29 T cell receptor beta chains reported below all come from one sample, sequenced in a study of molecular identifiers for immune sequencing clone quantification. Each CDR3 protein is one row after TCRdb ran MiXCR on the PCR reads. The sample comprises around 470,000 distinct CDR3 sequences, roughly 25% of which are singletons, and over 0.6% rests with the top ten. The sample was naive CD8+ T cells from blood, with Jurkat cell RNA spiked in. Subset given: FACS-sorted CD8+CD4-CCR7+CD45RA+ naive T cells. The receptors originated from a human donor in good health. Some libraries in this study had Jurkat cell RNA spiked in.

CDR3 sequence reads: CASSLARDRNAPLHF. CDR3 in DNA: TGTGCCAGCAGCTTGGCCCGGGACAGGAATGCACCCCTCCACTTT. The chain uses TRBV5-6 and TRBJ1-6, with 8 bases fitting TRBD1. The CDR3 contains 15 residues. The V gene's germline CDR1 is SGHDT and CDR2 YYEEEE. V lost 0 bases and J lost 11; bases outside the gene matches: 7.

The table lists this clonotype with many counts. The chain employs TRBV9 and TRBJ2-7; D remains unclear. V was shortened by 4 bases and J by 0 bases, with 5 bases between the two germline ends. This CDR3 is built from 12 residues. Germline-derived CDR1 and CDR2 are SGDLS and YYNGEE. CDR3 sequence: CASSRNSYEQYF. In DNA, the CDR3 is TGTGCCAGCAGCCGAAACTCCTACGAGCAGTACTTC. Variable domain in full (rest from reference TRBV9 and TRBJ2-7): DSGVTQTPKHLITATGQRVTLRCSPRSGDLSVYWYQQSLDQGLQFLIQYYNGEERAKGNILERFSAQQFPDLHSELNLSSLELGDSALYFCASSRNSYEQYFGPGTRLTVT.

This clonotype has more than one count but fewer than ten. V is TRBV4-1 and J is TRBJ2-7; tentatively, D is TRBD1 (5 bases). CDR3 length equals 14 residues. Per germline, CDR1 MGHRA and CDR2 YSYEKL. The V gene lost 0 bases and the J gene lost 7 bases, with 13 bases spanning the gap. CDR3 DNA: TGCGCCAGCAGCCAAGATGACAGTTGGAATGAGCAGTACTTC. Translation: CASSQDDSWNEQYF.

The V and J genes are TRBV12-3 or TRBV12-4 and TRBJ2-7; 9 nucleotides match TRBD1. Trimming cost V 6 bases and J 5 bases; bases outside gene matches: 11. The CDR3 is made up of 15 amino acids. Here the CDR3 reads CASSSYPRTGDEQYF. DNA of the CDR3: TGTGCCAGCAGCTCATACCCTAGGACAGGGGACGAGCAGTACTTC.

The chain recombines TRBV19 with TRBJ2-7; D unclear. Trimming took 3 bases from V and 1 from J, leaving 10 bases between them. CDR3 length: 14 residues. The V gene's germline CDR1 is LNHDA and CDR2 SQIVND (reference sequence). DNA of the CDR3: TGTGCCAGTAGTATCCCCGACACGTCCTACGAGCAGTACTTC. It is translated as CASSIPDTSYEQYF.

This clonotype was recorded many times. The chain combines TRBV10-2 with TRBJ2-3; no clear D gene. The CDR3 runs 19 residues. CDR1 is WSHSY, CDR2 SAAADI, per germline. The V end lost 4 bases, the J end lost 4 bases, and 27 bases lay between the germline ends. CDR3 in amino acids: CASSGIMSFDGHGADTQYF. Here the CDR3 DNA reads TGCGCCAGCAGTGGGATTATGTCGTTCGATGGTCACGGTGCAGATACGCAGTATTTT.

As regards this clonotype: Germline and junction disagree at one end, which may indicate a read error. The chain is built from TRBV29-1 and TRBJ2-7; 8 bases fit TRBD1. This CDR3 contains 14 residues. The germline V gene encodes CDR1 SQVTM and CDR2 ANQGSEA. The CDR3 DNA follows: TGCAGCGCCGAGTTAGGACAGGGAACCTACGCGCAGTACTTC. Translated: CSAELGQGTYAQYF.

This clonotype has a handful of counts. CDR3 sequence (DNA): TGTGCCAGCAGCAAAGGGTGGGACTTACCCTCCTACGAGCAGTACTTC. Residues: CASSKGWDLPSYEQYF. This sequence joins TRBV21-1 and TRBJ2-7; the table names TRBD2, a call not compared with the DNA. TRBV21-1 is marked as a pseudogene. CDR3 length: 16 amino acids.

Details on this clonotype: A much larger clonotype is one base distant, so this may be a read error. This rearrangement joins TRBV12-3 or TRBV12-4 to TRBJ1-1, with a tentative D call TRBD1 (5 bases). This CDR3 comprises 15 residues. V was pared by 6 bases and J by 13 bases, with 27 bases between. The CDR3 nucleotides read TGTGCCAGCAGAGATTTTAACCGGGACCCCTCCGGGGTTTTCTTT. The encoded protein is CASRDFNRDPSGVFF.

In the case of this clonotype: Sequence at one end of the junction differs from germline and may be a read error. This rearrangement joins TRBV6-2 or TRBV6-3 to TRBJ2-5; D perhaps matches TRBD2 (6 bases). This CDR3 contains 13 residues. Germline assignment: CDR1 MNHEY and CDR2 SVGEGT. The CDR3: CASSWGVLETQCF. The CDR3 DNA is TGTGCCAGCAGTTGGGGGGTTTTGGAGACCCAGTGCTTC.

CDR3 region: CASSQESRSYEQYF. DNA for the CDR3: TGTGCCAGCAGCCAAGAAAGCCGGTCCTACGAGCAGTACTTC. V and J are TRBV3-1 and TRBJ2-7; no reliable D call. The CDR3 extends over 14 amino acids. V lost 0 bases, J lost 1 base, and 7 bases lay in between. CDR1 is LGHDT, CDR2 YNNKEL, per germline (reference sequence).

The V gene is TRBV20-1, the J gene TRBJ2-7; tentatively, D is TRBD2 (5 bases). Between the trimmed V and J ends, which lost 7 bases and 2 bases, there was a span of 12 bases. CDR1 is DFQATT, CDR2 SNEGSKA, per germline (reference sequence). The CDR3 length is 12 residues. Written as DNA, the CDR3 is TGCAGTGTTAGCGCGGGTGCCTACGAGCAGTACTTC. Translating gives CSVSAGAYEQYF.

The chain links TRBV9 to TRBJ1-1; maybe TRBD1 (5 bases). Germline assignment: CDR1 SGDLS and CDR2 YYNGEE. The V end was cut by 4 bases, the J end by 3 bases, with 10 bases between. The CDR3 runs 13 residues. CDR3 amino acids: CASSTGAHTEAFF. The CDR3 DNA reads TGTGCCAGCAGCACCGGGGCCCACACTGAAGCTTTCTTT.

This clonotype was recorded many times. The chain is built from TRBV7-9 and TRBJ2-2, with D unclear. Trimming removed 6 bases at V and 0 bases at J, with 5 bases between. CDR1 and CDR2 from the germline V gene are SEHNR and FQNEAQ (reference sequence). This CDR3 is 13 amino acids long. The CDR3 here is CASRPSNTGELFF. CDR3 coding DNA: TGTGCCAGCAGACCATCGAACACCGGGGAGCTGTTTTTT.

The chain uses TRBV5-1 and TRBJ1-1; D gene uncertain. CDR3 size: 17 residues. V shed 0 bases and J shed 0 bases, with 15 bases lying between them. Germline CDR1 reads SGHRS; CDR2 reads YFSETQ. The CDR3 here is CASSLAPGDKMNTEAFF. For the CDR3, the DNA is TGCGCCAGCAGCTTGGCCCCAGGAGATAAAATGAACACTGAAGCTTTCTTT.

Points on this clonotype: This may come from a read error, since a much larger clone is one base off. The rearrangement links TRBV5-1 to TRBJ2-5; 11 bases are shared with TRBD2. Trimming at V came to 9 bases and at J to 5 bases, leaving 12 bases not matched to a gene. The CDR3 is 15 amino acids. The germline V gene encodes CDR1 SGHRS and CDR2 YFSETQ. The CDR3 bases are TGCGCCAACAGTATGGCTAGCGGGGGGTTCGAGACCCAGTACTTC. Translation gives CANSMASGGFETQYF.

This rearrangement joins TRBV30 to TRBJ1-1; 12 positions agree with TRBD1. Germline-derived CDR1 and CDR2 are GTSNPN and SVGIG (reference sequence). J was trimmed by 7 bases and V by 4 bases; bases with no gene match: 10. This CDR3 comprises 15 residues. The CDR3 nucleotides read TGTGCCTGGAACCCGGGACAGGGGGCGCAGGGTGAAGCTTTCTTT. Translating gives CAWNPGQGAQGEAFF.

With regard to this clonotype: A read error may be the cause here, since a much bigger clone is one base away. This rearrangement joins TRBV29-1 to TRBJ2-5; D perhaps matches TRBD1 (6 bases). Per the germline V gene, CDR1 is SQVTM and CDR2 is ANQGSEA. This CDR3 region has 13 residues. In DNA, the CDR3 is TGCATCGTTGAGTGGGGGCTGGGAGAGACCCAGTACTTC. This translates into CIVEWGLGETQYF.

This chain links TRBV7-9 with TRBJ2-7; no reliable D call. The CDR3 sequence is 13 residues long. Trimming removed 5 bases from V and 2 bases from J, with 10 bases in between. Per the germline V gene, CDR1 is SEHNR and CDR2 is FQNEAQ (reference sequence). The DNA for the CDR3 is TGTGCCAGCAGCAAGGTGAACGCCTACGAGCAGTACTTC. Translation gives CASSKVNAYEQYF.

In this sample, this clonotype turned up a few times. Here the CDR3 reads CASSVDFGVTAQETQYF. CDR3 coding DNA: TGTGCCAGCAGCGTAGATTTCGGGGTTACAGCCCAAGAGACCCAGTACTTC. The chain combines TRBV9 with TRBJ2-5, with D maybe TRBD2 (5 bases). The CDR3 length is 17 residues. The germline CDR1 and CDR2 sequences are SGDLS and YYNGEE. V was pared by 0 bases and J by 1 base, with 16 bases between.

In regard to this clonotype: A much larger clonotype is one base distant, so this may be a read error. The chain employs TRBV25-1 and TRBJ2-5, with D unclear. Looked up from germline, CDR1 is MGHDK and CDR2 is SYGVNS. CDR3 length: 13 residues. The CDR3 DNA sequence: TGTGCCAGCAGTACTCAAAACCAAGAGGCCCAGTACTTC. It codes for CASSTQNQEAQYF.

This clonotype was observed many times. The V gene is TRBV6-2 or TRBV6-3, the J gene TRBJ2-3; tentatively, D is TRBD1 (6 bases). Trimming pared 4 bases from V and 1 base from J, leaving 12 bases between. CDR1 and CDR2 (germline): MNHEY, SVGEGT. This CDR3 has 15 amino acids. The CDR3 region is CASSWTAYGTDTQYF. The CDR3 coding sequence is TGTGCCAGCAGTTGGACAGCGTATGGCACAGATACGCAGTATTTT.

As concerns this clonotype: At one end the junction does not follow the germline gene, possibly because of a read error. V and J are TRBV12-3 or TRBV12-4 and TRBJ2-7, with no clear D. The CDR3 sequence is 13 residues long. The CDR3, as DNA: TGTGCCGGCAGCTATTCGTATTCCCACTCAACGAACTTC. It codes for CAGSYSYSHSTNF.

This clonotype was counted ten times or more. The chain recombines TRBV24-1 with TRBJ2-5; 9 positions match TRBD2. J lost 2 bases, V lost 3 bases, and 6 bases had no gene match. This CDR3 has 16 amino acids. Germline CDR1 reads KGHDR; CDR2 reads SFDVKD. This CDR3 is CATSDPTSGAQETQYF. DNA for the CDR3: TGTGCCACCAGTGATCCGACTAGCGGAGCGCAAGAGACCCAGTACTTC.

This clonotype has at least ten counts. The junction departs from the called germline gene at one end, perhaps through a read error. The V call is TRBV29-1, the J call TRBJ2-4; a possible D gene is TRBD2 (6 bases). Germline V CDR1 and CDR2: SQVTM, ANQGSEA. The CDR3 has 12 amino acids. The CDR3 region is CSVEGDSDIQYF. The DNA of the CDR3 is TGCAGCGTCGAAGGGGACTCAGACATTCAGTACTTC.

As regards this clonotype: This clone may be a read error of a much larger clone one base away. V usage is TRBV5-6 and J usage is TRBJ2-6; D is unclear. In germline, CDR1 is SGHDT, CDR2 YYEEEE. The CDR3 has 15 residues. Deletions cut 0 bases from V and 2 bases from J, with 6 bases between. As DNA, the CDR3 is TGTGCCAGCAGCTTGGCTGTCCCTGGGGCCAACGTCCTGACTTTC. This gives the protein CASSLAVPGANVLTF.

In this sample, this clonotype turned up a few times. The chain combines TRBV4-2 with TRBJ2-3; D perhaps matches TRBD2 (5 bases). V was clipped by 0 bases and J by 15 bases, with 10 bases between them. Germline V gene lookup returns CDR1 LGHNA and CDR2 YNFKEQ. The CDR3 loop spans 11 amino acids. The CDR3 nucleotides read TGTGCCAGCAGCCAAGAGAAGCGGACCTATTTT. As protein: CASSQEKRTYF.

This clonotype was seen more than once but under ten times. The chain uses TRBV7-9 and TRBJ2-7; no firm D call. V gave up 5 bases and J gave up 2 bases, with 13 bases separating them. From germline, CDR1 is SEHNR and CDR2 FQNEAQ (reference sequence). This CDR3 is built from 14 residues. For the CDR3, the DNA is TGTGCCAGCAGCACTGGACCCTCCACCTACGAGCAGTACTTC. Its protein product is CASSTGPSTYEQYF.

This clonotype was recorded many times. The V and J genes are TRBV7-9 and TRBJ2-7; 8 bases line up with TRBD1. This CDR3 has 14 amino acids. Germline V CDR1 and CDR2: SEHNR, FQNEAQ (reference sequence). The trim removed 5 bases at V and 2 bases at J, leaving 5 bases unmatched. The CDR3 DNA follows: TGTGCCAGCAGCGCACCGGGACAGGCCTACGAGCAGTACTTC. Translation: CASSAPGQAYEQYF. The whole variable domain, remainder taken from reference TRBV7-9 and TRBJ2-7, is DTGVSQNPRHKITKRGQNVTFRCDPISEHNRLYWYRQTLGQGPEFLTYFQNEAQLEKSRLLSDRFSAERPKGSFSTLEIQRTEQGDSAMYLCASSAPGQAYEQYFGPGTRLTVT.